This T cell receptor beta chain emerged from a study of blood T cell repertoires in COVID-19. TCRdb's table, derived via immunoSEQ multiplex PCR, lists solely in-frame clones and lacks some. The data hold roughly 34,000 clones, with around three quarters observed a single time. The germline CDR1 and CDR2 sequences are KGHSH and LQKENI. The CDR3 extends over 13 amino acids. The V gene lost 5 bases and the J gene lost 5 bases, with 12 bases spanning the gap. The clonotype was recovered from a woman between 65 and 79 years old with acute or convalescent COVID-19. Sequences were obtained from peripheral blood. The chain uses TRBV18 and TRBJ1-2; D possibly corresponds to TRBD1 (6 bases). The CDR3, as DNA: TGTGCCAGCTCAGCGGACAGATTATATGGCTACACCTTC. Protein: CASSADRLYGYTF.